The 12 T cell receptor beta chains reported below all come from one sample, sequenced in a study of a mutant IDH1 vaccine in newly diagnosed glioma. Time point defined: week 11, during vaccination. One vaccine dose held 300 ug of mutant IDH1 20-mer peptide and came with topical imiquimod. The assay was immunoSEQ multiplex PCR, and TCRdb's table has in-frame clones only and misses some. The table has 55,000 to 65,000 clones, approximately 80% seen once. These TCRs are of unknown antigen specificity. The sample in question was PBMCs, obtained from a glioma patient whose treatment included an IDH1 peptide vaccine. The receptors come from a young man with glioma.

For the CDR3, the DNA is TGTGCCAGCGCCCGAAGAGGCGACAATGAGCAGTTCTTC. Encoded protein: CASARRGDNEQFF. This rearrangement joins TRBV9 to TRBJ2-1, with unresolved D. This CDR3 spans 13 amino acids. Trimming left V 7 bases short and J 5 bases short, with 13 bases between. The germline gives CDR1 SGDLS, CDR2 YYNGEE.

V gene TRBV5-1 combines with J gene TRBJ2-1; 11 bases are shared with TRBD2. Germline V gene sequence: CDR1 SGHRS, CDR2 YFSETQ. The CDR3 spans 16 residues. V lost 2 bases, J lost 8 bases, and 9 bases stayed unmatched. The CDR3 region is CASSFSGRALVDEQFF. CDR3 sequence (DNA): TGCGCCAGCAGCTTTAGCGGGAGGGCCCTCGTGGATGAGCAGTTCTTC.

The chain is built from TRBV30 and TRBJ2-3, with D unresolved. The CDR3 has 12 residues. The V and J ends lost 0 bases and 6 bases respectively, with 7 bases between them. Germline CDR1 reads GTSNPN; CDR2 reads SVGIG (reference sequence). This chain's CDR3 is CAWSVIRDTQYF. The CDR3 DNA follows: TGTGCCTGGAGTGTAATCAGGGATACGCAGTATTTT.

CDR3 amino acids: CASSPGTGLDEKLFF. The CDR3 DNA is TGTGCCAGCAGCCCCGGGACAGGGCTGGATGAAAAACTGTTTTTT. V is TRBV27 and J is TRBJ1-4; 9 bases are shared with TRBD1. V was pared by 6 bases and J by 6 bases, with 8 bases of the junction left unmatched. The CDR3 consists of 15 residues. Looked up from germline, CDR1 is MNHEY and CDR2 is SMNVEV (reference sequence). The full variable domain, with the rest looked up from reference TRBV27 and TRBJ1-4, is EAQVTQNPRYLITVTGKKLTVTCSQNMNHEYMSWYRQDPGLGLRQIYYSMNVEVTDKGDVPEGYKVSRKEKRNFPLILESPSPNQTSLYFCASSPGTGLDEKLFFGSGTQLSVL.

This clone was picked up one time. CDR3 coding DNA: TGCGCCAGCAGCCATGACAGTCAAAGGGCAGATACGCAGTATTTT. Protein: CASSHDSQRADTQYF. V usage is TRBV4-3 and J usage is TRBJ2-3; TRBD1 might be the D (5 bases). Germline assignment: CDR1 LGHNA and CDR2 YSLEER. CDR3 length equals 15 residues. The ends were cut back, 3 bases at V and 4 bases at J, with 14 bases in the middle.

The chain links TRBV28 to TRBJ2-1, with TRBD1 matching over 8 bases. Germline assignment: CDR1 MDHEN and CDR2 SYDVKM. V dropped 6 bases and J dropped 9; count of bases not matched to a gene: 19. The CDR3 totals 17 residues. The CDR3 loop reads CASSSLRAGGARGEQFF. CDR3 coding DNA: TGTGCCAGCAGCTCACTAAGGGCAGGGGGCGCCAGGGGTGAGCAGTTCTTC.

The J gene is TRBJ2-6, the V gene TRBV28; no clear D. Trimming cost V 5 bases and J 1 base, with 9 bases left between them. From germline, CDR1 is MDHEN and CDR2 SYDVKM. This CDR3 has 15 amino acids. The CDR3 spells CASSDPPSGANVLTF. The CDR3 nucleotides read TGTGCCAGCAGTGACCCCCCATCTGGGGCCAACGTCCTGACTTTC.

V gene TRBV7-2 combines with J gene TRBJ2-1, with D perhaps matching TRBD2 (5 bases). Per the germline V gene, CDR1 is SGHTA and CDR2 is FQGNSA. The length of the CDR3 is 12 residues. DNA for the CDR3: TGTGCGGGTGGGAGAGGGTACAATGAGCAGTTCTTC. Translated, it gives CAGGRGYNEQFF.

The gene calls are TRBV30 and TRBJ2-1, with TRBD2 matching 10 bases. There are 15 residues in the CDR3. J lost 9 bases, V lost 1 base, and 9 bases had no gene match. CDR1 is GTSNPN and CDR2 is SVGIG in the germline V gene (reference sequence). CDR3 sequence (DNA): TGTGCCTGGAGTGCCGGTAGCGGGGGGATGGGTGAGCAGTTCTTC. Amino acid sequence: CAWSAGSGGMGEQFF. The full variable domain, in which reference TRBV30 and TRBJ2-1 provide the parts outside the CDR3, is SQTIHQWPATLVQPVGSPLSLECTVEGTSNPNLYWYRQAAGRGLQLLFYSVGIGQISSEVPQNLSASRPQDRQFILSSKKLLLSDSGFYLCAWSAGSGGMGEQFFGPGTRLTVL.

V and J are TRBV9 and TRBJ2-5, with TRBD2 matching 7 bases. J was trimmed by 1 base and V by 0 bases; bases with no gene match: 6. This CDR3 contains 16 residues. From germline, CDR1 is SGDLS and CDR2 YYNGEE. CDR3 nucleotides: TGTGCCAGCAGCGTAGGGACTAGAGTAATCCAAGAGACCCAGTACTTC. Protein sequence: CASSVGTRVIQETQYF.

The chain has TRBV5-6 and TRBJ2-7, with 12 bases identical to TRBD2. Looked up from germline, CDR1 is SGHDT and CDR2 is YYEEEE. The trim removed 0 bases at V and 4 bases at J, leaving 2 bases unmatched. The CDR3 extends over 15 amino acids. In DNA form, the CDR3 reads TGTGCCAGCAGCTTGGGACTAGCGGGAGTGTACGAGCAGTACTTC. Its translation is CASSLGLAGVYEQYF.

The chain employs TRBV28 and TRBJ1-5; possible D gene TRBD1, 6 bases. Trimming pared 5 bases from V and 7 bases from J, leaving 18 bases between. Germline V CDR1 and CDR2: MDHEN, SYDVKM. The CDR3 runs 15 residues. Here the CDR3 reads CASSLSGAGHQPQHF. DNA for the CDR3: TGTGCCAGCAGTCTATCGGGGGCAGGACACCAGCCCCAGCATTTT. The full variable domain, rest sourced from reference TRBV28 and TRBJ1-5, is DVKVTQSSRYLVKRTGEKVFLECVQDMDHENMFWYRQDPGLGLRLIYFSYDVKMKEKGDIPEGYSVSREKKERFSLILESASTNQTSMYLCASSLSGAGHQPQHFGDGTRLSIL.